A selection of T cell receptor beta chains follows, all from one sample in a study of shared clonotypes between healthy human individuals. Sequencing used immunoSEQ multiplex PCR; TCRdb keeps in-frame clones, though not all of them. The repertoire holds roughly 2,000,000 clones, with approximately 94% as singletons. Material: naive CD8+ T cells sorted from blood. These receptors originate from a man aged 18 to 35 in good health. Both conserved end residues are trimmed from each CDR3. The size field is filled for only some rows; it gives once, few, many or a size class.

clone size	V gene	J gene	CDR3 protein
-	TRBV4-1	TRBJ2-5	ASSRGGGETQY
-	TRBV27	TRBJ2-3	ASSLSLGPSSTDTQY
few	TRBV7-9	TRBJ1-5	ASSLAGDYSNQPQH
-	TRBV27	TRBJ2-7	ASSLAGPPEQY
-	TRBV5-6	TRBJ1-5	ASSLAAGSNQPQH
-	TRBV7-3	TRBJ2-3	ASSLWTSGGTDTQY
-	TRBV2	TRBJ1-5	ASSEGQGSNQLQH
once	TRBV5-6	TRBJ2-3	ASSLGARHDTQY
-	TRBV2	TRBJ1-4	ASSEALQGRRDEKLF
-	TRBV13	TRBJ2-1	ASSLYNEQF
few	TRBV21-1	TRBJ2-3	ASSNRENFGTDTQY
-	TRBV6-5	TRBJ2-1	ASGAGGTVNEQF
-	TRBV7-2	TRBJ2-7	ASSFRTSGRDEQY